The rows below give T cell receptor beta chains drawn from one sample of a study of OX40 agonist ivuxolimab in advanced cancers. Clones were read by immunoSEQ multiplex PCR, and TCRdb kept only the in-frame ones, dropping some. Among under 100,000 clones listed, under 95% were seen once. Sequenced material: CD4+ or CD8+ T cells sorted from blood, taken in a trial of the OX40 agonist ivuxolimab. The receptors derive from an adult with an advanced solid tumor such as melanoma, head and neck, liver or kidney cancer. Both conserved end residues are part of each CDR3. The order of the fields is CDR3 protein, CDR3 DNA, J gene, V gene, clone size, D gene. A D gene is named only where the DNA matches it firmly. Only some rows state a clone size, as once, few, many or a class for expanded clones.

cdr3_aa: CASSYQGTGYNEQFF
cdr3_nt: TGTGCCAGCAGTTACCAGGGTACGGGATACAATGAGCAGTTCTTC
j_call: TRBJ2-1
v_call: TRBV6-5
clone_size: .
d_call: .

cdr3_aa: CASSMPTETLTQYF
cdr3_nt: TGTGCCAGCAGCATGCCTACAGAAACCCTTACGCAGTACTTC
j_call: TRBJ2-7
v_call: TRBV5-6
clone_size: .
d_call: .

cdr3_aa: CASSFPGGFNEQFF
cdr3_nt: TGTGCCAGCAGTTTTCCGGGAGGGTTCAATGAGCAGTTCTTC
j_call: TRBJ2-1
v_call: TRBV27
clone_size: .
d_call: TRBD2

cdr3_aa: CASSFDSSYEQYF
cdr3_nt: TGTGCCAGCAGCTTCGACAGCTCCTACGAGCAGTACTTC
j_call: TRBJ2-7
v_call: TRBV7-9
clone_size: .
d_call: .

cdr3_aa: CASSFSRVTEAFF
cdr3_nt: TGTGCCAGCAGTTTTTCCCGGGTCACTGAAGCTTTCTTT
j_call: TRBJ1-1
v_call: TRBV27
clone_size: once
d_call: .

cdr3_aa: CASSVAGSYEQYF
cdr3_nt: TGTGCCAGCAGCGTAGCGGGATCCTACGAGCAGTACTTC
j_call: TRBJ2-7
v_call: TRBV9
clone_size: .
d_call: .

cdr3_aa: CASSPRGGSRTDTQYF
cdr3_nt: TGTGCCAGCAGTCCCCGCGGGGGGTCTCGCACAGATACGCAGTATTTT
j_call: TRBJ2-3
v_call: TRBV14
clone_size: .
d_call: TRBD2

cdr3_aa: CASSPGRFSGNTIYF
cdr3_nt: TGTGCCAGCAGCCCTGGACGGTTCTCTGGAAACACCATATATTTT
j_call: TRBJ1-3
v_call: TRBV6-5
clone_size: .
d_call: .

cdr3_aa: CASSNLAGVITDTQYF
cdr3_nt: TGTGCCAGCAGTAACTTAGCGGGGGTTATCACAGATACGCAGTATTTT
j_call: TRBJ2-3
v_call: TRBV6-5
clone_size: .
d_call: TRBD2

cdr3_aa: CASSLYEWGREQYF
cdr3_nt: TGTGCCAGCAGCTTATATGAATGGGGGCGAGAGCAGTACTTC
j_call: TRBJ2-7
v_call: TRBV13
clone_size: .
d_call: .

cdr3_aa: CASSDWGPYEQYF
cdr3_nt: TGTGCCAGCAGTGACTGGGGGCCATACGAGCAGTACTTC
j_call: TRBJ2-7
v_call: TRBV6-1
clone_size: .
d_call: .

cdr3_aa: CASSRPGIGSPEAFF
cdr3_nt: TGCGCCAGCAGCCGCCCCGGGATAGGAAGCCCTGAAGCTTTCTTT
j_call: TRBJ1-1
v_call: TRBV4-3
clone_size: .
d_call: .

cdr3_aa: CASSHGDYNEQFF
cdr3_nt: TGTGCCAGCAGCCACGGGGACTACAATGAGCAGTTCTTC
j_call: TRBJ2-1
v_call: TRBV5-5
clone_size: .
d_call: .

cdr3_aa: CASSFNSLYEQYF
cdr3_nt: TGTGCCAGCAGCTTCAACAGTCTCTACGAGCAGTACTTC
j_call: TRBJ2-7
v_call: TRBV11-1
clone_size: once
d_call: .

cdr3_aa: CAWSWGPSNTGELFF
cdr3_nt: TGTGCCTGGAGTTGGGGACCCTCGAACACCGGGGAGCTGTTTTTT
j_call: TRBJ2-2
v_call: TRBV30
clone_size: .
d_call: .

cdr3_aa: CASSQDLSGSFYEQYF
cdr3_nt: TGCGCCAGCAGCCAAGATCTTAGCGGGTCCTTCTACGAGCAGTACTTC
j_call: TRBJ2-7
v_call: TRBV4-3
clone_size: .
d_call: TRBD2

cdr3_aa: CATAGGELFF
cdr3_nt: TGTGCCACCGCAGGTGGGGAGCTGTTTTTT
j_call: TRBJ2-2
v_call: TRBV7-8
clone_size: .
d_call: .

cdr3_aa: CASRVFRDREAFF
cdr3_nt: TGTGCCAGCAGGGTCTTCCGGGACAGGGAAGCTTTCTTT
j_call: TRBJ1-1
v_call: TRBV27
clone_size: .
d_call: TRBD1

cdr3_aa: CASSLNYGYTF
cdr3_nt: TGTGCCAGCAGCTTGAACTATGGCTACACCTTC
j_call: TRBJ1-2
v_call: TRBV5-4
clone_size: .
d_call: .

cdr3_aa: CASSIYGYSNQPQHF
cdr3_nt: TGTGCCAGTAGTATTTACGGATATAGCAATCAGCCCCAGCATTTT
j_call: TRBJ1-5
v_call: TRBV19
clone_size: .
d_call: .

cdr3_aa: CASSPPGPKEGYTF
cdr3_nt: TGTGCCAGCAGTCCACCGGGACCGAAGGAGGGCTACACCTTC
j_call: TRBJ1-2
v_call: TRBV25-1
clone_size: .
d_call: .

cdr3_aa: CASSPGTGGYTEAFF
cdr3_nt: TGTGCCAGCTCACCTGGGACAGGGGGCTACACTGAAGCTTTCTTT
j_call: TRBJ1-1
v_call: TRBV18
clone_size: .
d_call: TRBD1

cdr3_aa: CASSENRRGGLFF
cdr3_nt: TGTGCCAGCAGCGAGAACCGGCGTGGAGGACTGTTTTTT
j_call: TRBJ1-4
v_call: TRBV9
clone_size: once
d_call: .

cdr3_aa: CATSVGQGFYNYGYTF
cdr3_nt: TGTGCCACCAGCGTAGGACAGGGATTTTATAACTATGGCTACACCTTC
j_call: TRBJ1-2
v_call: TRBV15
clone_size: .
d_call: TRBD1

cdr3_aa: CASSLGNRGETQYF
cdr3_nt: TGTGCCAGCAGCTTAGGAAACAGGGGAGAGACCCAGTACTTC
j_call: TRBJ2-5
v_call: TRBV7-2
clone_size: .
d_call: TRBD1

cdr3_aa: CASSLVGVEQYF
cdr3_nt: TGCGCCAGCAGCTTGGTCGGGGTCGAGCAGTACTTC
j_call: TRBJ2-7
v_call: TRBV5-1
clone_size: .
d_call: .

cdr3_aa: CASSWTQGQGSYNEQFF
cdr3_nt: TGTGCCAGCAGCTGGACACAGGGTCAAGGGTCCTACAATGAGCAGTTCTTC
j_call: TRBJ2-1
v_call: TRBV7-9
clone_size: .
d_call: .